This TCR beta chain came from a study of T-cell memory formation after mild COVID-19. Study overall: TCR clusters were largely donor specific.

V was cut by 6 bases and J by 6 bases, with 12 bases left in between. The CDR3 spans 12 residues. CDR1 is DFQATT and CDR2 is SNEGSKA in the germline V gene (reference sequence). This clonotype was seen just once. Its antigen is undetermined. TCRdb analysed the 5' RACE reads with MiXCR anew, one entry per CDR3 protein. This sample carries 200,000 to 250,000 distinct CDR3 sequences, about a sixth of them seen once, and the ten largest clones take about 3.5%. Whole-study findings and limits: Contracting clones localized mainly to CM and EM when CD4+ and mainly to EMRA when CD8+. Memory cells collected pre-infection included some clones that later responded, suggesting cross-reactive memory joined. Balance between CD4 and CD8 was seen in clones contracting day 15 to 85, and a CD4+ lean was seen in later expanders.

The chain uses TRBV20-1 and TRBJ2-1; possibly TRBD1 for D (6 bases). The sequence was obtained from a man between 18 and 29 years old who had mild COVID-19 (a few samples of this study predate the infection). Cell type and time point are not known. The sequencing sample was made of PBMCs or a T cell subset sorted from them (not recorded which). The CDR3 sequence: CSASHRANEQFF. In DNA form, the CDR3 reads TGCAGTGCCTCCCACAGGGCCAATGAGCAGTTCTTC.